A single sample is the source of the 26 T cell receptor beta chains below, sequenced in a study of blood T cell repertoires in COVID-19. TCRdb's copy holds only in-frame clones and misses some; the assay was immunoSEQ multiplex PCR. The sample lists 200,000 to 300,000 clones, 75% to 90% occurring once. The specimen sequenced was PBMCs or T cells enriched from blood (not recorded which). The source of these receptors is a man aged 50 to 60 who had been exposed to COVID-19.

V is TRBV5-1 and J is TRBJ2-6, with 9 bases identical to TRBD1. With 5 bases clipped from V and 0 bases from J, the junction kept 3 bases outside the gene matches. CDR1 and CDR2 (germline): SGHRS, YFSETQ. There are 16 residues in the CDR3. The CDR3 DNA is TGCGCCAGCAGAGGGACAGGGTCCTCTGGGGCCAACGTCCTGACTTTC. The encoded protein is CASRGTGSSGANVLTF. The full variable domain, with the rest looked up from reference TRBV5-1 and TRBJ2-6, is KAGVTQTPRYLIKTRGQQVTLSCSPISGHRSVSWYQQTPGQGLQFLFEYFSETQRNKGNFPGRFSGRQFSNSRSEMNVSTLELGDSALYLCASRGTGSSGANVLTFGAGSRLTVL.

The CDR3 protein is CARLKDTSSYNSPLHF. The CDR3 DNA reads TGTGCCAGATTAAAAGACACAAGCTCCTATAATTCACCCCTCCACTTT. The rearrangement joins TRBV19 to TRBJ1-6; no definite D call. Germline CDR1 reads LNHDA; CDR2 reads SQIVND (reference sequence). This CDR3 contains 16 residues. V was pared by 9 bases and J by 0 bases, with 15 bases between.

The chain carries TRBV19 and TRBJ1-4; the match to TRBD1 covers 9 bases. Germline V lookup: CDR1 LNHDA, CDR2 SQIVND (reference sequence). V lost 5 bases to trimming and J lost 6 bases; unmatched junction nucleotides: 4. The CDR3 has 14 amino acids. CDR3 DNA sequence: TGTGCCAGTAGTTGGACAGGGGAGGATGAAAAACTGTTTTTT. Amino acids: CASSWTGEDEKLFF.

The rearrangement links TRBV28 to TRBJ1-5; D uncertain. Deletions cut 8 bases from V and 6 bases from J, with 17 bases between. The CDR3 is 14 residues long. CDR1 is MDHEN, CDR2 SYDVKM, per germline. The CDR3 protein is CASQLVEGGQPQHF. CDR3 nucleotide sequence: TGTGCCAGCCAGCTTGTAGAGGGAGGTCAGCCCCAGCATTTT.

This chain uses TRBV5-6 with TRBJ1-2; the match to TRBD1 covers 9 bases. Germline CDR1 is SGHDT and CDR2 is YYEEEE. The CDR3 is 14 residues long. Trimming removed 7 bases from V and 6 bases from J; junction bases left unmatched: 10. This chain's CDR3 is CASGEDRGGNGYTF. Here the CDR3 DNA reads TGTGCCAGCGGCGAGGACAGGGGAGGTAATGGCTACACCTTC.

The CDR3 is CASSLVGQVNTEAFF. CDR3 nucleotide sequence: TGTGCCAGCAGCTTAGTTGGACAGGTGAACACTGAAGCTTTCTTT. The V gene is TRBV11-3, the J gene TRBJ1-1, with 7 bases identical to TRBD1. From germline, CDR1 is SGHNT and CDR2 YENEEA. V gave up 1 base and J gave up 0 bases; unmatched junction bases: 2. The CDR3 has 15 residues.

V is TRBV5-6 and J is TRBJ1-4; tentative D call: TRBD1 (6 bases). V lost 5 bases to trimming and J lost 13 bases, with 24 bases between them. Germline assignment: CDR1 SGHDT and CDR2 YYEEEE. The CDR3 totals 15 residues. The CDR3 bases are TGTGCCAGCAGTGTCCTCGGGACACCGAGTGGGGGACTGTTTTTT. This sequence encodes CASSVLGTPSGGLFF.

The chain is built from TRBV2 and TRBJ2-2, with 7 bases matching TRBD1. Looked up from germline, CDR1 is SNHLY and CDR2 is FYNNEI. The V gene end was trimmed by 4 bases and the J gene end by 4 bases; junction bases not matched to a gene: 6. CDR3 size: 15 residues. In DNA, the CDR3 is TGTGCCAGCAGTGGGGTAGGGGGCTTCACCGGGGAGCTGTTTTTT. This codes for CASSGVGGFTGELFF.

The J gene is TRBJ2-1, the V gene TRBV29-1; 8 nucleotides match TRBD1. Germline V lookup: CDR1 SQVTM, CDR2 ANQGSEA. The junction had 12 bases not matched to a gene; V was cut back by 4 bases and J by 16 bases. The CDR3 length is 12 residues. The CDR3 DNA follows: TGCAGCGTTGGCCGCTACCGACAGGGGAATTTCTTC. This translates into CSVGRYRQGNFF.

The rearrangement uses TRBV19 and TRBJ1-5; 8 bases align to TRBD1. CDR3 length equals 15 residues. Germline-derived CDR1 and CDR2 are LNHDA and SQIVND (reference sequence). V was pared by 4 bases and J by 2 bases, with 4 bases of the junction left unmatched. The CDR3 region is CASSRQGTGNQPQHF. Here the CDR3 DNA reads TGTGCCAGTAGTAGACAGGGGACGGGCAATCAGCCCCAGCATTTT. Drawing the rest from reference TRBV19 and TRBJ1-5, the complete variable domain is DGGITQSPKYLFRKEGQNVTLSCEQNLNHDAMYWYRQDPGQGLRLIYYSQIVNDFQKGDIAEGYSVSREKKESFPLTVTSAQKNPTAFYLCASSRQGTGNQPQHFGDGTRLSIL.

The DNA for the CDR3 is TGTGCCAGCAACCCGGGACAGAACACTGAAGCTTTCTTT. It is translated as CASNPGQNTEAFF. The J gene is TRBJ1-1, the V gene TRBV28; a possible D gene is TRBD1 (6 bases). Trimming took 7 bases from V and 1 from J, leaving 10 bases between them. CDR3 length equals 13 residues. CDR1 and CDR2 from the germline V gene are MDHEN and SYDVKM.

The V call is TRBV24-1, the J call TRBJ2-3; D gene uncertain. Germline loops: CDR1 KGHDR, CDR2 SFDVKD. The CDR3 is 15 amino acids. The ends were cut back, 1 base at V and 0 bases at J, with 7 bases in the middle. CDR3 nucleotides: TGTGCCACCAGTGATTTTATGGGCAGCACAGATACGCAGTATTTT. It yields the protein CATSDFMGSTDTQYF.

The chain is built from TRBV2 and TRBJ2-3, with 9 bases identical to TRBD2. V trimming: 7 bases; J trimming: 4 bases; junction bases outside the gene matches: 9. The germline gives CDR1 SNHLY, CDR2 FYNNEI. The CDR3 has 15 residues. The CDR3 sequence is CASTRLAGNADTQYF. The CDR3 DNA follows: TGTGCCAGCACCAGGCTAGCGGGAAACGCAGATACGCAGTATTTT.

J is TRBJ1-1 and V is TRBV2; 7 nucleotides line up with TRBD1. Germline assignment: CDR1 SNHLY and CDR2 FYNNEI. The V segment lost 4 bases and the J segment 4 bases; nucleotides outside the gene matches: 0. This CDR3 has 12 residues. This chain's CDR3 is CASSGDSTEAFF. The CDR3 DNA reads as TGTGCCAGCAGTGGGGACAGCACTGAAGCTTTCTTT.

The rearrangement uses TRBV7-2 and TRBJ2-3; perhaps TRBD2 as D (5 bases). Deletions cut 2 bases from V and 2 bases from J, with 20 bases between. Germline V CDR1 and CDR2: SGHTA, FQGNSA. The CDR3 runs to 18 residues. CDR3 region: CASSLTPPLLRDTDTQYF. The DNA for the CDR3 is TGTGCCAGCAGCTTAACCCCACCTCTCTTACGGGACACAGATACGCAGTATTTT. The entire variable domain, with the rest obtained from reference TRBV7-2 and TRBJ2-3, is as follows: GAGVSQSPSNKVTEKGKDVELRCDPISGHTALYWYRQSLGQGLEFLIYFQGNSAPDKSGLPSDRFSAERTGGSVSTLTIQRTQQEDSAVYLCASSLTPPLLRDTDTQYFGPGTRLTVL.

The count of this clone is one. The chain is built from TRBV5-4 and TRBJ1-6; 10 bases are shared with TRBD1. Germline CDR1 SGHNT, CDR2 YYREEE (reference sequence). J gave up 7 bases and V 4 bases, and 5 bases lay outside the gene matches. The CDR3 totals 15 residues. CDR3 sequence: CASSVTTGGNSPLHF. The CDR3 nucleotides read TGTGCCAGCAGCGTCACGACAGGGGGCAATTCACCCCTCCACTTT.

This CDR3 is CASTGTPPEKLFF. The DNA for the CDR3 is TGTGCCAGTACAGGGACACCACCCGAAAAACTGTTTTTT. V and J are TRBV19 and TRBJ1-4, with a weak D call TRBD1 (6 bases). CDR3 length: 13 residues. Germline CDR1 LNHDA, CDR2 SQIVND (reference sequence). V gave up 7 bases and J gave up 8 bases, with 14 bases separating them.

The V call is TRBV24-1, the J call TRBJ2-3, with 10 bases lining up with TRBD1. In germline, CDR1 is KGHDR, CDR2 SFDVKD. V was clipped by 9 bases and J by 1 base; unmatched bases: 0. CDR3 length: 13 residues. The CDR3 nucleotides are TGTGCCACCGGGACAGGGGGCACAGATACGCAGTATTTT. It codes for CATGTGGTDTQYF.

The V call is TRBV11-1, the J call TRBJ2-5; no firm D call. Per the germline V gene, CDR1 is SGHAT and CDR2 is FQDESV (reference sequence). This CDR3 has 13 amino acids. V was shortened by 4 bases and J by 1 base, with 7 bases between the two germline ends. CDR3 region: CASSSSSQETQYF. For the CDR3, the DNA is TGTGCCAGCAGCTCATCATCCCAAGAGACCCAGTACTTC.

The genes are TRBV7-9 and TRBJ1-2; D might be TRBD1 (5 bases). Per the germline V gene, CDR1 is SEHNR and CDR2 is FQNEAQ (reference sequence). This CDR3 is 15 amino acids long. Trimming shortened V by 5 bases and J by 4 bases, and 17 bases separated the two germline ends. This CDR3 is CASSPPSGVGYGYTF. The CDR3 nucleotides read TGTGCCAGCAGCCCACCTTCGGGGGTTGGCTATGGCTACACCTTC.

J is TRBJ2-3 and V is TRBV28; 7 bases agree with TRBD2. Trimming cost V 5 bases and J 1 base; bases outside gene matches: 15. The CDR3 sequence is 18 residues long. Looked up from germline, CDR1 is MDHEN and CDR2 is SYDVKM. The CDR3 DNA follows: TGTGCCAGCAGTACAACGGGGGAGGGTTACCTTCGCACAGATACGCAGTATTTT. Residues: CASSTTGEGYLRTDTQYF.

The chain couples TRBV19 to TRBJ1-1; 8 positions match TRBD1. The J segment lost 6 bases and the V segment lost 3 bases, leaving 3 bases of the junction unmatched. Germline lookup yields CDR1 LNHDA and CDR2 SQIVND (reference sequence). This CDR3 spans 13 amino acids. DNA for the CDR3: TGTGCCAGTAGTATCGACAGGGGCGCTGAAGCTTTCTTT. Translating gives CASSIDRGAEAFF.

The CDR3 DNA follows: TGTGCCAGCTCCCGAAACAGGGGGCAAGATCAGCCCCAGCATTTT. Protein sequence: CASSRNRGQDQPQHF. The V and J genes are TRBV18 and TRBJ1-5, with TRBD1 matching over 9 bases. V was pared by 6 bases and J by 5 bases, with 8 bases of the junction left unmatched. The V gene's germline CDR1 is KGHSH and CDR2 LQKENI. The CDR3 is 15 amino acids.

The V and J genes are TRBV15 and TRBJ1-4; tentatively, D is TRBD1 (5 bases). V was clipped by 5 bases and J by 2 bases, with 18 bases between them. The length of the CDR3 is 17 residues. The germline gives CDR1 LNHNV, CDR2 YYDKDF (reference sequence). As DNA, the CDR3 is TGTGCCACCAGCGACCCCTCTCGACGGGGGACTAATGAAAAACTGTTTTTT. It is translated as CATSDPSRRGTNEKLFF.

The genes are TRBV4-1 and TRBJ1-1; 10 bases match TRBD1. This CDR3 spans 15 amino acids. Germline CDR1 is MGHRA and CDR2 is YSYEKL. Trimming removed 2 bases from V and 7 bases from J; junction bases left unmatched: 7. The CDR3 DNA sequence: TGCGCCAGCAGCCAATTTGACAGGGGGCTTGATGAAGCTTTCTTT. It yields the protein CASSQFDRGLDEAFF.

The chain employs TRBV7-2 and TRBJ1-6, with TRBD1 as a possible D gene (5 bases). Germline-derived CDR1 and CDR2 are SGHTA and FQGNSA. V was cut by 1 base and J by 9 bases, with 16 bases left in between. The CDR3 totals 16 residues. In DNA form, the CDR3 reads TGTGCCAGCAGCTTAGGAAATCCGGGGGTTGGTTCACCCCTCCACTTT. Its protein product is CASSLGNPGVGSPLHF.